This is a list of T cell receptor beta chains from one sample in a study of blood T cell repertoires in COVID-19. Sequencing used immunoSEQ multiplex PCR; TCRdb keeps in-frame clones, though not all of them. The sample has about 240,000 clones, 87% seen once. The sample taken for sequencing was PBMCs or T cells enriched from blood (not recorded which). The receptors shown here come from a woman aged 25-40 years with acute COVID-19. The CDR3 runs from the conserved cysteine through the conserved F or W. D genes are given only for firm matches. Where a row states a size, it is once, few, many or the class of an expanded clone; other rows omit it.

clone_size d_call j_call v_call cdr3_nt cdr3_aa
NA NA TRBJ2-5 TRBV12-3/TRBV12-4 TGTGCCAGCAGTTTTAGCCAACAAGAGACCCAGTACTTC CASSFSQQETQYF
NA TRBD1 TRBJ1-1 TRBV3-1/TRBV3-2 TGTGCCAGCAGCGCACAGGGGCGAGATGAAGCTTTCTTT CASSAQGRDEAFF
NA NA TRBJ1-1 TRBV7-6 TGTGCCAGCAGGAAATTGTTGGGGGCCCCGAACACTGAAGCTTTCTTT CASRKLLGAPNTEAFF
few TRBD1 TRBJ2-7 TRBV5-6 TGTGCCAGCAGCGGGACAGGGGCCCGCTACGAGCAGTACTTC CASSGTGARYEQYF
NA TRBD1 TRBJ1-5 TRBV18 TGTGCCAGCTCGCCCGGGACAGGGGATCAGCCCCAGCATTTT CASSPGTGDQPQHF
NA TRBD2 TRBJ2-1 TRBV3-1/TRBV3-2 TGTGCCAGCAGCCAAGACCCGCTAGCGGGGGGGGGTAATGAGCAGTTCTTC CASSQDPLAGGGNEQFF
NA NA TRBJ1-5 TRBV27 TGTGCCAGCAGCTATGCAGGATATCAGCCCCAGCATTTT CASSYAGYQPQHF
once TRBD1 TRBJ1-5 TRBV19 TGTGCCAGTAGAGAGGACAGGGGTGGCAATCAGCCCCAGCATTTT CASREDRGGNQPQHF
NA TRBD2 TRBJ2-3 TRBV4-1 TGCGCCAGCAGCCAAGACCGGGCGGGGGGCACAGATACGCAGTATTTT CASSQDRAGGTDTQYF
NA NA TRBJ2-7 TRBV6-2/TRBV6-3 TGTGCCAGCAGCCCAGAGAGCTACGAGCAGTACTTC CASSPESYEQYF
NA NA TRBJ1-4 TRBV7-2 TGTGCCAGCAGCTTATCAACAGGCAATGAAAAACTGTTTTTT CASSLSTGNEKLFF
NA TRBD1 TRBJ2-7 TRBV5-1 TGCGCCAGCAGCTTGGCCCCGGGACAGGGATACGAGCAGTACTTC CASSLAPGQGYEQYF
NA TRBD1 TRBJ1-5 TRBV5-5 TGTGCCAGCAGCTTTGTCTTCGCCGACCAGGGGACAGCCCAGCATTTT CASSFVFADQGTAQHF
NA NA TRBJ2-2 TRBV4-3 TGCGCCAGCAGCCAGAGGGAAGGGGAGCTGTTTTTT CASSQREGELFF
NA NA TRBJ2-3 TRBV6-6 TGTGCCAGCAGTCTGAGCGGTACGCAGTATTTT CASSLSGTQYF
NA NA TRBJ2-6 TRBV7-9 TGTGCCAGCAGCTTCAGGGGCTCTGGGGCCAACGTCCTGACTTTC CASSFRGSGANVLTF
large TRBD2 TRBJ2-5 TRBV6-1 TGTGCCAGCAGTGAAATCAGGGGGAGCGGGGGGGAGACCCAGTACTTC CASSEIRGSGGETQYF
NA TRBD2 TRBJ2-7 TRBV4-1 TGCGCCAGCAGCCCCCGAACGACTAGCGGGGCGGTCTCCTACGAGCAGTACTTC CASSPRTTSGAVSYEQYF
NA NA TRBJ1-2 TRBV7-9 TGTGCCAGCAGCTCGGGACTTTTCAACTATGGCTACACCTTC CASSSGLFNYGYTF
NA NA TRBJ2-1 TRBV6-6 TGTGCCAGCAGCCTCCCGGGGTCGGGCAATGAGCAGTTCTTC CASSLPGSGNEQFF
once NA TRBJ2-7 TRBV6-2/TRBV6-3 TGTGCCAGCAGCAGCGTCGAGGCGGTTTATTACGAGCAGTACTTC CASSSVEAVYYEQYF
NA TRBD1 TRBJ1-2 TRBV10-3 TGTGCCATCAGTGAGAGGACAGGGGGAAGCTTTAACTATGGCTACACCTTC CAISERTGGSFNYGYTF
NA TRBD1 TRBJ1-1 TRBV3-1/TRBV3-2 TGTGCCAGCAGCCAAGCACAGGGGGCTGGCACTGAAGCTTTCTTT CASSQAQGAGTEAFF
once NA TRBJ2-2 TRBV3-1/TRBV3-2 TGTGCCAGCAGCCTAGAAAGACCGGGGACTTACACCGGGGAGCTGTTTTTT CASSLERPGTYTGELFF
NA NA TRBJ1-1 TRBV9 TGTGCCAGCAGCGTAGGTCCAGAGGGGAACACTGAAGCTTTCTTT CASSVGPEGNTEAFF
NA NA TRBJ2-5 TRBV5-1 TGCGCCAGCGAGCTAGGGGGACAACAAGAGACCCAGTACTTC CASELGGQQETQYF
NA NA TRBJ2-7 TRBV7-9 TGTGCCAGCAGCATCAGACTAGGGACAGAAGCTGACTACGAGCAGTACTTC CASSIRLGTEADYEQYF
NA TRBD1 TRBJ1-4 TRBV6-5 TGTGCCAGCAGAATGACAGGGCCAAGTGAAAAACTGTTTTTT CASRMTGPSEKLFF
NA NA TRBJ2-3 TRBV30 TGTGCCTGGAGCTGGAGTTCCCGCACAGATACGCAGTATTTT CAWSWSSRTDTQYF
NA NA TRBJ2-7 TRBV5-1 TGCGCCAGCAGATTGGGGGGACAAGCACTATACGAGCAGTACTTC CASRLGGQALYEQYF
NA NA TRBJ2-2 TRBV5-1 TGCGCCAGCAGCTTCGAGGGTAGGACCGGGGAGCTGTTTTTT CASSFEGRTGELFF
NA TRBD1 TRBJ2-1 TRBV4-1 TGCGCCAGCAGCACACCGGGACAGGGGGTGAGAAATGAGCAGTTCTTC CASSTPGQGVRNEQFF
NA NA TRBJ2-2 TRBV18 TGTGCCAGCTCACCAAGCGAGGGCACCGGGGAGCTGTTTTTT CASSPSEGTGELFF
NA TRBD1 TRBJ1-2 TRBV7-2 TGTGCCAGCAGCTACGACAGGGTAGCTGGCTACACCTTC CASSYDRVAGYTF
NA TRBD1 TRBJ2-5 TRBV30 TGTGCCTGGAGGCCCAGGGGGAGAGAGACCCAGTACTTC CAWRPRGRETQYF
NA NA TRBJ1-6 TRBV6-5 TGTGCCAGCAAAAGGGTCGTAGGGGCCGATTCACCCCTCCACTTT CASKRVVGADSPLHF
NA TRBD1 TRBJ1-1 TRBV27 TGTGCCAGCAGTCTCCAGGGGGCGCGGACTGAAGCTTTCTTT CASSLQGARTEAFF
NA TRBD1 TRBJ1-5 TRBV9 TGTGCCAGCAGCGAAGGGACAGGGGGCAGTTCTCAGCCCCAGCATTTT CASSEGTGGSSQPQHF
NA NA TRBJ1-3 TRBV25-1 TGTGCCAGCGGAGTGGGAAACACCATATATTTT CASGVGNTIYF
NA NA TRBJ1-4 TRBV4-1 TGCGCCAGCAGCCAAGTATTACCCAGTGAAAAACTGTTTTTT CASSQVLPSEKLFF
NA NA TRBJ1-2 TRBV7-2 TGTGCCAGCAGCTTAGATAGAGGCTACACCTTC CASSLDRGYTF
NA TRBD1 TRBJ1-2 TRBV2 TGTGCCAGTCGGCCCGGACAGGGAAAAGGCTACACCTTC CASRPGQGKGYTF
NA NA TRBJ1-1 TRBV12-3/TRBV12-4 TGTGCCAGCAGATACCTACGGGAAACTGAAGCTTTCTTT CASRYLRETEAFF
NA TRBD1 TRBJ1-2 TRBV11-2 TGTGCCAGCAGCTCACCCCGGGACAGGGTAGGGCACCGGGGCTACACCTTC CASSSPRDRVGHRGYTF
NA NA TRBJ1-1 TRBV6-5 TGTGCCAGCAGTAGGGAGGAGGACACTGAAGCTTTCTTT CASSREEDTEAFF
NA TRBD1 TRBJ2-1 TRBV15 TGTGCCACCAGCAGAGGGACAGGTAACAATGAGCAGTTCTTC CATSRGTGNNEQFF
NA TRBD1 TRBJ2-2 TRBV10-2 TGCGCCAGCAGTGAAGACAGGGAAAGCACCGGGGAGCTGTTTTTT CASSEDRESTGELFF